The clone carrying this T cell receptor beta chain was observed many times. TCR beta CDR3 region amplification was performed from RNA transcripts. A set of HTBI primers served as the primers for a first-round RT-PCR of the TCR CDR3. TCRdb analysed the multiplex PCR reads with MiXCR anew, one entry per CDR3 protein. The repertoire includes some 800,000 distinct CDR3 sequences, roughly 37% of them detected once, and approximately 8.7% sits in the top ten. CDR1 is SEHNR and CDR2 is FQNEAQ in the germline V gene (reference sequence). V shed 3 bases and J shed 6 bases, with 6 bases lying between them. The CDR3 runs to 12 residues. If no ophthalmopathy progression occurred within 18 months, Graves' hyperthyroidism was stable. In patients aged 18 to 65, hyperthyroidism was newly diagnosed, with duration under 2 months. Diagnostic decisions used clinical symptoms, serum thyroxine and TRAb, thyroid ultrasound and orbital computed tomography. The PBMCs had their origin in around 9.1 ml of fresh peripheral blood.

This record belongs to a study of T cells in Graves' hyperthyroidism and ophthalmopathy. The J gene is TRBJ1-5, the V gene TRBV7-9; no reliable D call. This clonotype originated in a man aged 18 to 30 with Graves' hyperthyroidism. Sequencing used blood. Here the CDR3 DNA reads TGTGCCAGCAGCTTTGAAACTCAGCCCCAGCATTTT. Protein product: CASSFETQPQHF.